Following are 3 T cell receptor beta chains from one sample sequenced in a study of T cell repertoires in ileal Crohn's disease. Clones were sequenced by immunoSEQ multiplex PCR, and TCRdb holds only the in-frame ones, with some missing. The table includes more than 12,000 clones, under 80% detected once. The sequencing input was ileal tissue. The origin of the receptors is an adult with Crohn's disease.

The chain is built from TRBV10-3 and TRBJ2-7; D might be TRBD1 (6 bases). This CDR3 has 11 residues. The germline V gene has CDR1 ENHRY and CDR2 SYGVKD. V was cut by 6 bases and J by 6 bases, with 9 bases left in between. Here the CDR3 DNA reads TGTGCCATCAGACGGGACACCGAGCAGTACTTC. Protein product: CAIRRDTEQYF.

The rearrangement links TRBV11-2 to TRBJ2-1; 9 nucleotides align to TRBD1. V was clipped by 1 base and J by 7 bases; unmatched bases: 8. Germline V gene sequence: CDR1 SGHAT, CDR2 FQNNGV. The CDR3 runs 16 residues. The CDR3 nucleotides are TGTGCCAGCAGCTTAGCGGGGGTGGACAGGGGAAATGAGCAGTTCTTC. This gives the protein CASSLAGVDRGNEQFF.

The rearrangement uses TRBV27 and TRBJ2-3, with TRBD2 matching over 8 bases. Germline CDR1 reads MNHEY; CDR2 reads SMNVEV (reference sequence). This CDR3 has 14 residues. The ends lost 6 bases at V and 1 base at J; junction bases unmatched: 3. CDR3 residues: CASSGLAGTDTQYF. The CDR3 DNA reads as TGTGCCAGCAGCGGACTAGCAGGCACAGATACGCAGTATTTT.